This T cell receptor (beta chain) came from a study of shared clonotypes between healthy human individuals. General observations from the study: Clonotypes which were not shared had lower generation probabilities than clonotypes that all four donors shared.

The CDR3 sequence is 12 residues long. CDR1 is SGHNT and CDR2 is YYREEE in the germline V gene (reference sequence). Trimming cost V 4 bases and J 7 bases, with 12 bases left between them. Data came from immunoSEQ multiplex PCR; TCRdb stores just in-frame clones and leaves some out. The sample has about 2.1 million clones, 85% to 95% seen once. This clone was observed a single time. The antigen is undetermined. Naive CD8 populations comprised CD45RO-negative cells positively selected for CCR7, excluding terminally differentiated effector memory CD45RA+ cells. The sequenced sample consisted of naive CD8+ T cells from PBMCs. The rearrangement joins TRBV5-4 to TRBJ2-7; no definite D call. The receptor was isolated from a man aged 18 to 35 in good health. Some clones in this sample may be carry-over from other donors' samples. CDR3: CASSRRTDEQYF. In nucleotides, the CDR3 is TGTGCCAGCAGCCGAAGGACCGATGAGCAGTACTTC.